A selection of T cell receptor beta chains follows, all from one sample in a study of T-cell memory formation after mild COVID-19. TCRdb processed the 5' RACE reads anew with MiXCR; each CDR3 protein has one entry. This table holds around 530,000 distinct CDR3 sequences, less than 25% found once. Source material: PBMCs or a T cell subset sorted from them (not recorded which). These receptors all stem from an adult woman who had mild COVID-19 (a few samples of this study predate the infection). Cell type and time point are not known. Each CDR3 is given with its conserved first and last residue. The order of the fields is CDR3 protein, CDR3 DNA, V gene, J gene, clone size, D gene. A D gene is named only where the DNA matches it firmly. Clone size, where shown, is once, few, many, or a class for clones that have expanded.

CARSYSGAGVYEQYF	TGTGCCAGGAGCTATAGCGGGGCGGGAGTCTACGAGCAGTACTTC	TRBV5-8	TRBJ2-7	once	TRBD2
CASSLAGGGQGSYGYTF	TGCGCCAGCAGCTTGGCCGGGGGCGGCCAAGGGTCCTATGGCTACACCTTC	TRBV5-1	TRBJ1-2	few	-
CASSLGSGAASDTQYF	TGTGCCAGCAGCTTAGGATCGGGGGCGGCCTCGGATACGCAGTATTTT	TRBV7-9	TRBJ2-3	few	-
CASSLWTGNSGANVLTF	TGTGCCAGCAGTCTGTGGACAGGGAACTCTGGGGCCAACGTCCTGACTTTC	TRBV12-3/TRBV12-4	TRBJ2-6	-	TRBD1
CASSLDRATGELFF	TGTGCCAGCAGCTTGGACAGGGCCACCGGGGAGCTGTTTTTT	TRBV7-3	TRBJ2-2	few	TRBD1
CASSVASGDYNEQFF	TGTGCCAGCAGCGTAGCTAGCGGAGACTACAATGAGCAGTTCTTC	TRBV9	TRBJ2-1	few	TRBD2
CASSTATSGVYYEQYF	TGCGCCAGCAGCACCGCCACTAGCGGGGTTTACTACGAGCAGTACTTC	TRBV5-1	TRBJ2-7	-	TRBD2
CASSQEISGLNTGELFF	TGCGCCAGCAGCCAAGAGATTAGCGGGCTGAACACCGGGGAGCTGTTTTTT	TRBV4-3	TRBJ2-2	-	TRBD2
CASSQVLERRGGYTF	TGCGCCAGCAGCCAAGTTTTGGAGCGCCGGGGTGGCTACACCTTC	TRBV4-1	TRBJ1-2	-	-
CASSYLGTSRSYEQYF	TGTGCCAGCAGTTACTTGGGCACTAGCCGCTCCTACGAGCAGTACTTC	TRBV6-2/TRBV6-3	TRBJ2-7	few	-
CASSLYIGEQFF	TGTGCCAGCAGCCTTTATATAGGGGAGCAGTTCTTC	TRBV6-2/TRBV6-3	TRBJ2-1	once	-
CATSDRGYSNQPQHF	TGTGCCACCAGTGATAGAGGATATAGCAATCAGCCCCAGCATTTT	TRBV24-1	TRBJ1-5	-	-
CATSAANYGYTF	TGTGCCACCAGTGCAGCTAACTATGGCTACACCTTC	TRBV24-1	TRBJ1-2	-	-
CASSLARGATYNEQFF	TGTGCCAGCAGCTTAGCTCGGGGGGCCACCTACAATGAGCAGTTCTTC	TRBV7-8	TRBJ2-1	-	-
CASSWGTGGYTEAFF	TGTGCCAGCAGTTGGGGAACGGGAGGTTACACTGAAGCTTTCTTT	TRBV12-3/TRBV12-4	TRBJ1-1	-	-
CASSYGLQQPQHF	TGTGCCAGCAGTTACGGACTCCAGCAGCCCCAGCATTTT	TRBV6-6	TRBJ1-5	-	-
CASSQGGGSPLHF	TGTGCCAGCAGCCAGGGAGGAGGCTCACCCCTCCACTTT	TRBV6-5	TRBJ1-6	-	-
CSARVHRVFEAFF	TGCAGTGCTAGGGTTCACAGGGTGTTTGAAGCTTTCTTT	TRBV20-1	TRBJ1-1	-	-
CASSLGLAGGPYNEQFF	TGTGCCAGCAGTTTGGGACTAGCGGGAGGGCCATACAATGAGCAGTTCTTC	TRBV27	TRBJ2-1	-	TRBD2
CASSDSVGEGRNEQFF	TGTGCCAGCAGTGACTCAGTGGGAGAAGGGCGGAATGAGCAGTTCTTC	TRBV6-4	TRBJ2-1	many	-
CASSTLWDRPEQETQYF	TGTGCCAGCAGCACCCTGTGGGACAGGCCTGAACAAGAGACCCAGTACTTC	TRBV7-9	TRBJ2-5	-	TRBD1
CASSLGGSSLKTQYF	TGTGCCAGCAGTTTAGGGGGGTCCTCCTTGAAGACCCAGTACTTC	TRBV27	TRBJ2-5	few	-
CSARAGANNEQFF	TGCAGTGCTAGAGCGGGGGCTAACAATGAGCAGTTCTTC	TRBV20-1	TRBJ2-1	-	-
CSASDRGRSYEQYF	TGCAGTGCTAGTGACAGGGGGCGATCCTACGAGCAGTACTTC	TRBV20-1	TRBJ2-7	few	TRBD1
CSAFLETQYF	TGCAGCGCCTTTCTAGAGACCCAGTACTTC	TRBV29-1	TRBJ2-5	-	-
CASSERTGSGELFF	TGTGCCAGCAGTGAAAGGACAGGGTCCGGGGAGCTGTTTTTT	TRBV25-1	TRBJ2-2	-	TRBD1
CSARDLRNTEAFF	TGCAGTGCTAGAGACCTCCGCAACACTGAAGCTTTCTTT	TRBV20-1	TRBJ1-1	-	-
CASSQTPDRGTGYTF	TGTGCCAGCAGCCAAACCCCCGACAGGGGCACTGGCTACACCTTC	TRBV9	TRBJ1-2	-	TRBD1
CASSYDPTGYNEQFF	TGTGCCAGCAGTTACGATCCGACAGGGTACAATGAGCAGTTCTTC	TRBV6-2/TRBV6-3	TRBJ2-1	few	TRBD1
CSATGTNYNEQFF	TGCAGTGCAACCGGGACGAACTACAATGAGCAGTTCTTC	TRBV20-1	TRBJ2-1	-	-
CSARPPVSSYNEQFF	TGCAGTGCCCGGCCTCCCGTTAGCTCCTACAATGAGCAGTTCTTC	TRBV20-1	TRBJ2-1	few	-
CSAPKGGMETQYF	TGCAGTGCGCCCAAGGGGGGAATGGAGACCCAGTACTTC	TRBV20-1	TRBJ2-5	-	-
CASSKPARVETQYF	TGTGCCAGCAGCAAACCCGCAAGGGTAGAGACCCAGTACTTC	TRBV21-1	TRBJ2-5	-	-
CASSQGARSYNEQFF	TGCGCCAGCAGCCAAGGGGCTAGGTCCTACAATGAGCAGTTCTTC	TRBV4-1	TRBJ2-1	many	-
CASSLVGGPGELFF	TGTGCCAGCAGTTTAGTTGGGGGGCCCGGGGAGCTGTTTTTT	TRBV12-3/TRBV12-4	TRBJ2-2	-	-
CASNHPQGARAEAFF	TGTGCCAGCAACCATCCACAGGGGGCGAGGGCTGAAGCTTTCTTT	TRBV6-2/TRBV6-3	TRBJ1-1	many	TRBD1
CASSFASGGNTEAFF	TGTGCCAGCAGCTTCGCCTCCGGGGGGAACACTGAAGCTTTCTTT	TRBV7-9	TRBJ1-1	-	-
CSAPDYNEQFF	TGCAGTGCGCCGGATTACAATGAGCAGTTCTTC	TRBV20-1	TRBJ2-1	many	-
CASSSRGTGDEKLFF	TGTGCCAGCAGTTCGCGCGGGACAGGGGATGAAAAACTGTTTTTT	TRBV12-3/TRBV12-4	TRBJ1-4	few	TRBD1
CAWSGFREDEQYF	TGTGCCTGGAGCGGTTTCAGGGAAGACGAGCAGTACTTC	TRBV30	TRBJ2-7	few	-
CATSDSYLDNYEQYF	TGTGCCACCAGTGATTCGTACTTGGACAACTACGAGCAGTACTTC	TRBV24-1	TRBJ2-7	-	-
CASSRSGPREQYF	TGTGCCAGCAGCAGAAGCGGGCCGCGGGAGCAGTACTTC	TRBV5-6	TRBJ2-7	many	-
CASSGAEKGNQPQHF	TGTGCCAGCAGTGGGGCAGAAAAGGGCAATCAGCCCCAGCATTTT	TRBV25-1	TRBJ1-5	-	-
CASSSGRLAGTYEQYF	TGCGCCAGCAGCTCGGGACGACTAGCGGGTACCTACGAGCAGTACTTC	TRBV5-1	TRBJ2-7	-	TRBD2
CASSPMAGTYEQYF	TGCGCCAGCAGCCCTATGGCAGGCACCTACGAGCAGTACTTC	TRBV5-1	TRBJ2-7	few	-